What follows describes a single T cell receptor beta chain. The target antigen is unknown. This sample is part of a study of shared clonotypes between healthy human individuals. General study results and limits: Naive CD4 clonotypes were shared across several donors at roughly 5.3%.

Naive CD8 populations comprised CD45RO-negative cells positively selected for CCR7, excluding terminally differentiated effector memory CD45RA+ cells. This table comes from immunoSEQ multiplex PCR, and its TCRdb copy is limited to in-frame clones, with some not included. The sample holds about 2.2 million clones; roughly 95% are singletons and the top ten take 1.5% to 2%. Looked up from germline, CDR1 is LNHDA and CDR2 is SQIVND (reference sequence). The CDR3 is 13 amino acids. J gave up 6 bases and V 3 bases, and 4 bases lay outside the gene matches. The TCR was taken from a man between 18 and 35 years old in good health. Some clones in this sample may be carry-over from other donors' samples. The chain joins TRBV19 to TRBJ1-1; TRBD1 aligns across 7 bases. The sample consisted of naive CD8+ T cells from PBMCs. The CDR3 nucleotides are TGTGCCAGTAGTATCAGGGGGTACTCTGAAGCTTTCTTT. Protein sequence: CASSIRGYSEAFF.